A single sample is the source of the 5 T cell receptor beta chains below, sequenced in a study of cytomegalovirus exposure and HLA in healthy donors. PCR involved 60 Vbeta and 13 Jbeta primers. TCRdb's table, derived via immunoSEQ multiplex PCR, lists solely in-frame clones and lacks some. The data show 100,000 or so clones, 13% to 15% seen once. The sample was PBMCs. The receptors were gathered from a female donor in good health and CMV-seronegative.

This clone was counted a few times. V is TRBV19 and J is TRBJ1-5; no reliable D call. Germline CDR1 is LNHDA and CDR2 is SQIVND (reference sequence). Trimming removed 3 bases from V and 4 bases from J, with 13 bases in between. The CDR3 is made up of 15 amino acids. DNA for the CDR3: TGTGCCAGTAGTATGTACTACGCAGCTAATCAGCCCCAGCATTTT. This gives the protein CASSMYYAANQPQHF.

The CDR3 nucleotides are TGTGCCAGCAGTTACAACAGGGGTGGACAGCCCCAGCATTTT. This codes for CASSYNRGGQPQHF. The chain recombines TRBV6-5 with TRBJ1-5, with 7 bases fitting TRBD1. Germline assignment: CDR1 MNHEY and CDR2 SVGAGI. J gave up 7 bases and V 2 bases, and 5 bases lay outside the gene matches. The CDR3 has 14 residues.

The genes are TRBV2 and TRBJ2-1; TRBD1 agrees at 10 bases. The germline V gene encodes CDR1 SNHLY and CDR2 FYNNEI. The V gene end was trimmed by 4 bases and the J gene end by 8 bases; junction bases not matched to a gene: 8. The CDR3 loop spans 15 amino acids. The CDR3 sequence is CASSGAPGQGYEQFF. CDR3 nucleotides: TGTGCCAGCAGTGGAGCTCCGGGACAGGGGTATGAGCAGTTCTTC.

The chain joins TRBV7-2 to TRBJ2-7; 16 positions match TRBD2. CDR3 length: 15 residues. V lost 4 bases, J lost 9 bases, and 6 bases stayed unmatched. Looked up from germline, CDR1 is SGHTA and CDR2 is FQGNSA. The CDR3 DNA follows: TGTGCCAGCAGCTCCGGGACTAGCGGGGGGGCCAGGCAGTACTTC. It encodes CASSSGTSGGARQYF.

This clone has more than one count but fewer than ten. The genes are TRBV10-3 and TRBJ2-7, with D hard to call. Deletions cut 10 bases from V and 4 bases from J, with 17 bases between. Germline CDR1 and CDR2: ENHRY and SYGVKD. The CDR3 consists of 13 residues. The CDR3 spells CASSFEAQYEQYF. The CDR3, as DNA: TGTGCCAGCTCTTTCGAGGCGCAATACGAGCAGTACTTC.